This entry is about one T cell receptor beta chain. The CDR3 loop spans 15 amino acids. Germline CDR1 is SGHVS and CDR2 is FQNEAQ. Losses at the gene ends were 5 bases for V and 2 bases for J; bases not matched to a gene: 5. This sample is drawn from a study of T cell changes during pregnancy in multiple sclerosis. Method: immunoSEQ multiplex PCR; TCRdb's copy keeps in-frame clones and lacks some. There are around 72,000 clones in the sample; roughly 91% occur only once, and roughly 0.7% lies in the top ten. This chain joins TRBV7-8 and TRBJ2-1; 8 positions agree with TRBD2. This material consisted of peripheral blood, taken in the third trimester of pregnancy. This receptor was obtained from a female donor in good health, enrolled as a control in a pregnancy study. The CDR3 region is CASSHSGVAYNEQFF. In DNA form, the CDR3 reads TGTGCCAGCAGCCATAGCGGGGTTGCCTACAATGAGCAGTTCTTC.